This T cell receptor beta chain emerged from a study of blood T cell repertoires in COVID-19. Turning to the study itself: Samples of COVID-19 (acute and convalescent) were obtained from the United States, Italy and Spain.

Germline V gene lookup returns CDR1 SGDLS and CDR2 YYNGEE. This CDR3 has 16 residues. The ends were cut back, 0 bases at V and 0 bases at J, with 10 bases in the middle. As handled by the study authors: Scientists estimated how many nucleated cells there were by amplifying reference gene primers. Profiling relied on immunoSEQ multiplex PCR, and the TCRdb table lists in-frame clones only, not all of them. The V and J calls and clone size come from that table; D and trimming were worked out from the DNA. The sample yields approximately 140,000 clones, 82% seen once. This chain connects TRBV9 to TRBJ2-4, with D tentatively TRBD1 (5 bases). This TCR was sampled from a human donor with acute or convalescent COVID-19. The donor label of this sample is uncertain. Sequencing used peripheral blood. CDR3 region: CASSVEAGLAKNIQYF. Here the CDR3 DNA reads TGTGCCAGCAGCGTAGAGGCAGGGCTAGCCAAAAACATTCAGTACTTC.